The next 9 T cell receptor beta chains were all read from a single sample in a study of OX40 agonist ivuxolimab in advanced cancers. The repertoire was sequenced with immunoSEQ multiplex PCR; TCRdb's copy has only in-frame clones and lacks some. The table shows approximately 94,000 clones, with under 95% occurring only once. The sample in question was CD4+ or CD8+ T cells sorted from blood, obtained in a trial of the OX40 agonist ivuxolimab. The receptor source for this set is an adult with an advanced solid tumor such as melanoma, head and neck, liver or kidney cancer.

The chain uses TRBV7-3 and TRBJ1-2; a possible D gene is TRBD1 (5 bases). V was trimmed by 2 bases and J by 6 bases, leaving 10 bases between them. CDR3 length: 13 residues. The V gene's germline CDR1 is SGHTA and CDR2 FQGTGA. DNA of the CDR3: TGTGCCAGCAGCTTATCCAGGGTTGATGGCTACACCTTC. It translates to CASSLSRVDGYTF.

The chain has TRBV7-9 and TRBJ1-2, with 8 bases identical to TRBD1. The CDR3 sequence is 14 residues long. The trim removed 5 bases at V and 3 bases at J, leaving 5 bases unmatched. CDR1 and CDR2 (germline): SEHNR, FQNEAQ (reference sequence). CDR3 nucleotides: TGTGCCAGCAGCCGTCAGGGGGCTGACTATGGCTACACCTTC. This encodes CASSRQGADYGYTF.

The chain is built from TRBV2 and TRBJ1-1; TRBD1 matches 8 bases. V was clipped by 7 bases and J by 11 bases; unmatched bases: 18. CDR3 size: 15 residues. CDR1 SNHLY and CDR2 FYNNEI come from the germline V gene. The CDR3 coding sequence is TGTGCCAGCAACCCTATCGGACAGGGAATTTTAGGGGCTTTCTTT. It is translated as CASNPIGQGILGAFF.

This CDR3 reads CASSLGGLAGGLDGELFF. For the CDR3, the DNA is TGCGCCAGCAGCTTGGGCGGACTAGCGGGAGGGCTCGACGGGGAGCTGTTTTTT. This chain links TRBV5-1 with TRBJ2-2; 15 bases map to TRBD2. Germline CDR1 is SGHRS and CDR2 is YFSETQ. The trim removed 0 bases at V and 7 bases at J, leaving 7 bases unmatched. The CDR3 runs 18 residues.

The chain has TRBV9 and TRBJ2-5; TRBD2 matches 7 bases. The germline gives CDR1 SGDLS, CDR2 YYNGEE. Trimming took 0 bases from V and 5 from J; bases not matched to a gene: 7. The CDR3 has 15 amino acids. CDR3 bases: TGTGCCAGCAGCGTAGGAGGAGGGAGGGCGGAGACCCAGTACTTC. It translates to CASSVGGGRAETQYF.

This chain uses TRBV28 with TRBJ2-7, with 7 bases matching TRBD1. Germline values: CDR1 MDHEN, CDR2 SYDVKM. V lost 8 bases, J lost 0 bases, and 7 bases stayed unmatched. The CDR3 has 14 residues. The CDR3 here is CASRPDRSSYEQYF. The CDR3 coding sequence is TGTGCCAGCCGCCCGGACAGGAGCTCCTACGAGCAGTACTTC.

CDR3 DNA sequence: TGTGCTAGTGGTTCGCCGGAGAGGGTGAGTTCCTACGAGCAGTACTTC. Protein product: CASGSPERVSSYEQYF. The rearrangement joins TRBV12-5 to TRBJ2-7, with D possibly TRBD2 on 5 matching bases. This CDR3 region has 16 residues. The V gene's germline CDR1 is LGHNT and CDR2 FRNRAP. V was trimmed by 4 bases and J by 1 base, leaving 17 bases between them.

J is TRBJ2-1 and V is TRBV11-3; 11 bases line up with TRBD2. With V trimmed by 1 base and J by 0 bases, 5 bases remained unmatched. This CDR3 spans 18 amino acids. Germline CDR1 reads SGHNT; CDR2 reads YENEEA. This chain's CDR3 is CASSLGRLAGGSYNEQFF. The CDR3 DNA follows: TGTGCCAGCAGCTTAGGTCGTCTAGCGGGAGGCTCCTACAATGAGCAGTTCTTC.

This chain links TRBV11-3 with TRBJ1-4; no reliable D call. Trimming took off 3 bases at V and 6 bases at J, with 11 bases between the two ends. CDR3 size: 14 residues. From germline, CDR1 is SGHNT and CDR2 YENEEA. The CDR3 loop is CASSLSLFDEKLFF. The CDR3 region has the DNA TGTGCCAGCAGCTTGAGTTTATTTGATGAAAAACTGTTTTTT.